A selection of T cell receptor beta chains follows, all from one sample in a study of T-cell reconstitution after alpha-beta-depleted transplantation in children. Each CDR3 protein gets one entry after TCRdb re-called the PCR reads with MiXCR. This sample carries more than 400,000 distinct CDR3 sequences, about 40% of them seen once, and the ten largest clones take 27%. This specimen was PBMCs, taken before TCRalphabeta/CD19-depleted stem cell transplant. The receptors were sampled from a girl aged 2-10 years with aplastic anemia, due to receive a stem cell transplant. Both conserved end residues are trimmed from each CDR3. The order of the fields is V gene, clone size, CDR3 protein. Rows give clone size only sometimes, using once, few, many, or a class for an expanded clone.

>TRBV9|many
ASSGNEGLAGRYEQY
>TRBV6-1|many
ATFSERGWAEKLF
>TRBV11-2|.
ASSLDALLLAGEPTDTQY
>TRBV2|.
ASSDARGGTDTQY
>TRBV7-9|few
ASSLGETEQF
>TRBV20-1|few
SARRADGPYEQY
>TRBV20-1|.
SAHFGQGANQPQH
>TRBV7-8|.
ASSLVRPYEQY
>TRBV7-2|many
ASSFRTGGIYEQY
>TRBV27|.
ASSVYWTGMNTEAF
>TRBV6-5|few
ASREFTGELF
>TRBV20-1|.
SARVDRAGSPLH
>TRBV20-1|.
SARDRSVYLEDGYT
>TRBV20-1|.
SARSLGQGINEQY
>TRBV4-1|.
ASSQDRAGVYEQY
>TRBV7-9|few
ASSLVGGYGYT
>TRBV28|.
ASSLKDQPQH
>TRBV28|.
ASSLIRNPGGEQY
>TRBV6-2/TRBV6-3|.
ASRGTVRTDTQY
>TRBV6-1|.
ASRGGGQGARYYGYT
>TRBV5-1|.
ASSPFGDGANVLT
>TRBV12-3/TRBV12-4|many
ASSFGRMAYEQY
>TRBV14|.
ASSQVLTGLGADEQF
>TRBV5-1|.
ASSLLQGNYGYT
>TRBV5-1|once
ASRLAGAPTDTQY
>TRBV12-3/TRBV12-4|many
ASSFGGNSGANVLT
>TRBV20-1|.
SASPGRYTDTQY
>TRBV11-2|.
ASSERLGLETQY
>TRBV3-1|.
ASSQVSRPHGELF
>TRBV5-1|.
ASSLGGEEDTQY
>TRBV5-6|.
ASSVGGGEQF
>TRBV15|once
ATSRRQGVVNQPQH
>TRBV7-7|many
ASSPIPSGILNEQF
>TRBV20-1|few
SAREDITDTQY
>TRBV7-2|.
ASSLGTGVGNQPQH
>TRBV5-8|.
ASSYTGVMNEQY
>TRBV29-1|.
SVEEVGQF
>TRBV5-5|.
ASSYRPNTEAF
>TRBV20-1|once
SAPGQY
>TRBV20-1|.
SARGPRGAEAF
>TRBV20-1|.
SAFGNREQY
>TRBV27|many
ASSYGTGGNEQY
>TRBV20-1|.
SAPSRGNTEAF
>TRBV6-2/TRBV6-3|.
ASRPSYYEQY
>TRBV20-1|many
SALPWGYEQF
>TRBV28|few
ASSLFGRSSYEQY
>TRBV10-3|once
AISDPIRGGQGADEQY
>TRBV12-3/TRBV12-4|.
ASRPGSGGDTDTQY
>TRBV6-1|many
ALAISMGSYEQY